The 17 T cell receptor beta chains below all came from one sample that was sequenced in a study of T cell responses to AZD1222 COVID-19 vaccine. Assay: immunoSEQ multiplex PCR; the TCRdb copy retains only in-frame clones and omits some. The data show some 180,000 clones, with approximately 90% seen just once and 3.6% held by the top ten. The source material was peripheral blood, sampled 28 days after the second dose of the MenACWY control vaccine. These receptors were taken from an adult who received the MenACWY meningococcal vaccine as a control.

CDR3 sequence reads: CASSLGLHNEQFF. The CDR3 bases are TGTGCCAGTAGTCTGGGACTCCACAATGAGCAGTTCTTC. The chain carries TRBV19 and TRBJ2-1; possibly TRBD2 for D (6 bases). Trimming took off 5 bases at V and 5 bases at J, with 10 bases between the two ends. This CDR3 has 13 residues. Germline CDR1 and CDR2: LNHDA and SQIVND (reference sequence).

The chain joins TRBV15 to TRBJ1-1; D uncertain. The V end was cut by 0 bases, the J end by 8 bases, with 10 bases between. CDR1 is LNHNV and CDR2 is YYDKDF in the germline V gene (reference sequence). The CDR3 consists of 13 residues. The CDR3 spells CATSRDWQPEAFF. DNA of the CDR3: TGTGCCACCAGCAGAGATTGGCAGCCCGAAGCTTTCTTT.

V gene TRBV20-1 combines with J gene TRBJ2-1, with unresolved D. The CDR3 has 11 amino acids. The V and J ends lost 5 bases and 8 bases respectively, with 10 bases between them. In germline, CDR1 is DFQATT, CDR2 SNEGSKA (reference sequence). Here the CDR3 DNA reads TGCAGTGCTCTGCACCCGGATGAGCAGTTCTTC. This codes for CSALHPDEQFF.

Regarding this clone: The junction departs from germline at one end; a sequencing error may be responsible. The rearrangement joins TRBV28 to TRBJ1-2, with D tentatively TRBD1 (6 bases). Germline loops: CDR1 MDHEN, CDR2 SYDVKM. CDR3 length equals 12 residues. The CDR3 here is CASSFDSGGGDF. DNA of the CDR3: TGTGCCAGCAGTTTTGATTCGGGGGGCGGTGACTTC.

This clone was counted once. The V and J genes are TRBV7-9 and TRBJ2-1; 14 bases align to TRBD2. The CDR3 has 17 residues. CDR1 SEHNR and CDR2 FQNEAQ come from the germline V gene (reference sequence). Trimming removed 4 bases from V and 4 bases from J; junction bases left unmatched: 6. The CDR3 DNA reads as TGTGCCAGCAGCTGGGGGACTAGCGGGAGCCTATACAATGAGCAGTTCTTC. This gives the protein CASSWGTSGSLYNEQFF.

This chain connects TRBV7-8 to TRBJ2-3; D might be TRBD1 (6 bases). Germline V CDR1 and CDR2: SGHVS, FQNEAQ. Between the trimmed V and J ends, which lost 2 bases and 3 bases, there was a span of 12 bases. The CDR3 has 15 residues. CDR3: CASSLPQGLTDTQYF. CDR3 coding DNA: TGTGCCAGCAGCTTACCCCAGGGGCTAACAGATACGCAGTATTTT.

This clone was counted once. The V call is TRBV6-5, the J call TRBJ2-4; D perhaps matches TRBD1 (6 bases). CDR1 and CDR2 (germline): MNHEY, SVGAGI. The CDR3 has 15 residues. The V gene lost 6 bases and the J gene lost 4 bases, with 16 bases spanning the gap. CDR3 sequence: CASRMGQLQKNIQYF. In nucleotides, the CDR3 is TGTGCCAGCAGGATGGGACAACTCCAAAAAAACATTCAGTACTTC.

This chain links TRBV2 with TRBJ2-7, with 9 bases lining up with TRBD1. This CDR3 spans 12 amino acids. Germline V gene data show CDR1 as SNHLY and CDR2 as FYNNEI. V shed 7 bases and J 3 bases; nucleotides not matched to a gene: 1. DNA for the CDR3: TGTGCCAGCAACAGGGGGCTCTACGAGCAGTACTTC. Translating it yields CASNRGLYEQYF.

CDR3 in amino acids: CASSVAYSCYGYTF. The CDR3 DNA follows: TGTGCCAGCAGCGTAGCTTACTCCTGCTATGGCTACACCTTC. The chain couples TRBV9 to TRBJ1-2; D uncertain. The V gene's germline CDR1 is SGDLS and CDR2 YYNGEE. The CDR3 is made up of 14 amino acids. The V gene lost 0 bases and the J gene lost 4 bases, with 10 bases spanning the gap.

The chain combines TRBV6-1 with TRBJ2-5, with 12 nucleotides matching TRBD1. This CDR3 spans 16 amino acids. Germline V gives CDR1 MNHNS, CDR2 SASEGT. The J segment lost 5 bases and the V segment lost 2 bases, leaving 6 bases of the junction unmatched. In DNA, the CDR3 is TGTGCCAGCAGTGAAAGGGGACAGGGGGCATGGGAGACCCAGTACTTC. Protein product: CASSERGQGAWETQYF.

The chain has TRBV6-5 and TRBJ1-3, with D unresolved. V was shortened by 7 bases and J by 2 bases, with 12 bases between the two germline ends. Germline values: CDR1 MNHEY, CDR2 SVGAGI. The CDR3 length is 14 residues. The CDR3 DNA follows: TGTGCCAGCACCCCCCAACGAGCTGGAAACACCATATATTTT. This gives the protein CASTPQRAGNTIYF.

This chain connects TRBV6-2 or TRBV6-3 to TRBJ2-6; tentative D call: TRBD2 (6 bases). CDR1 is MNHEY, CDR2 SVGEGT, per germline. V was shortened by 0 bases and J by 12 bases, with 12 bases between the two germline ends. CDR3 length equals 14 residues. This CDR3 reads CASSYSPRRGVLTF. DNA of the CDR3: TGTGCCAGCAGTTACTCGCCGCGGAGGGGCGTCCTGACTTTC.

The chain couples TRBV27 to TRBJ1-5; no reliable D call. V dropped 3 bases and J dropped 0 bases, with 9 bases sitting between them. Germline V gives CDR1 MNHEY, CDR2 SMNVEV (reference sequence). This CDR3 is built from 15 residues. For the CDR3, the DNA is TGTGCCAGCAGTTTTAACGGGGTTAGCAATCAGCCCCAGCATTTT. Amino acids: CASSFNGVSNQPQHF.

The V gene is TRBV2, the J gene TRBJ2-1; TRBD2 matches at 7 bases. The germline gives CDR1 SNHLY, CDR2 FYNNEI. The CDR3 contains 16 residues. The V gene end was trimmed by 7 bases and the J gene end by 1 base; junction bases not matched to a gene: 10. CDR3 amino acids: CASKRSAGDSYNEQFF. In DNA form, the CDR3 reads TGTGCCAGCAAAAGGTCCGCGGGAGATTCCTACAATGAGCAGTTCTTC. Complete variable domain (other parts from reference TRBV2 and TRBJ2-1): EPEVTQTPSHQVTQMGQEVILRCVPISNHLYFYWYRQILGQKVEFLVSFYNNEISEKSEIFDDQFSVERPDGSNFTLKIRSTKLEDSAMYFCASKRSAGDSYNEQFFGPGTRLTVL.

The rearrangement uses TRBV5-6 and TRBJ1-3; no clear D gene. CDR3 size: 14 residues. V was cut by 4 bases and J by 9 bases, with 17 bases left in between. Germline V gives CDR1 SGHDT, CDR2 YYEEEE. Written as DNA, the CDR3 is TGTGCCAGCAGCCCCCGGGGTGGGTTCGGCACCATATATTTT. Translating gives CASSPRGGFGTIYF. Together with reference TRBV5-6 and TRBJ1-3, the CDR3 gives the full variable domain: DAGVTQSPTHLIKTRGQQVTLRCSPKSGHDTVSWYQQALGQGPQFIFQYYEEEERQRGNFPDRFSGHQFPNYSSELNVNALLLGDSALYLCASSPRGGFGTIYFGEGSWLTVV.

The genes are TRBV15 and TRBJ2-7; D ambiguous. CDR1 LNHNV and CDR2 YYDKDF come from the germline V gene (reference sequence). There are 14 residues in the CDR3. V was clipped by 0 bases and J by 8 bases, with 14 bases between them. The CDR3 is CATSREGSARKQYF. In DNA, the CDR3 is TGTGCCACCAGCAGAGAGGGCAGCGCAAGGAAGCAGTACTTC. Based on the CDR3 plus reference TRBV15 and TRBJ2-7, the full variable domain is DAMVIQNPRYQVTQFGKPVTLSCSQTLNHNVMYWYQQKSSQAPKLLFHYYDKDFNNEADTPDNFQSRRPNTSFCFLDIRSPGLGDTAMYLCATSREGSARKQYFGPGTRLTVT.

This chain connects TRBV2 to TRBJ1-1; D remains unclear. V gave up 5 bases and J gave up 4 bases, with 14 bases separating them. Germline lookup yields CDR1 SNHLY and CDR2 FYNNEI. The CDR3 is 14 residues long. The CDR3 nucleotides read TGTGCCAGCAGTTCCCTAGTCCAAGTCACTGAAGCTTTCTTT. Protein: CASSSLVQVTEAFF.